This record covers a single T cell receptor (beta chain). The data were taken from a study of blood T cells in healthy people across ages. Study-level background: Template switching retrieved approximately one barcoded beta molecule for each two T cells.

The V end was cut by 3 bases, the J end by 5 bases, with 5 bases between. CDR1 and CDR2 (germline): SQVTM, ANQGSEA. CDR3 length equals 11 residues. Through a sample-barcoded 5' primer and a J-beta primer mix, a second PCR was run for roughly 7 to 12 cycles. Samples each returned at least 2.5 million CDR3-containing paired-end reads. TCRdb fed the 5' RACE reads into MiXCR, producing one record per CDR3 protein. Of some 370,000 distinct CDR3 sequences in the sample, about half are singletons; the top ten hold around 50%. V gene TRBV29-1 combines with J gene TRBJ2-1; D is unclear. The sample comprised blood. The TCR was taken from a man in his 60s in good health. In nucleotides, the CDR3 is TGCAGCGTTGACCTTGACAATGAGCAGTTCTTC. Protein: CSVDLDNEQFF.